The 28 T cell receptor beta chains reported below all come from one sample, sequenced in a study of glioma-infiltrating T cells. Amplification of TCR alpha and beta CDR3 regions from RNA used iRepertoire nested multiplex PCR. MiXCR, applied by TCRdb to the multiplex PCR reads, yields one record per CDR3 protein. The profile shows some 5,000 distinct CDR3 sequences, under 45% of them singletons. The sample consisted of glioma tissue, nonneoplastic brain tissue, or PBMCs (not recorded which). The receptors come from a human donor with low-grade glioma or glioblastoma, undergoing nonglioma brain surgery, or in good health (not recorded which).

This clonotype is classed as medium-sized. This chain uses TRBV28 with TRBJ2-7; no reliable D call. The length of the CDR3 is 15 residues. CDR1 is MDHEN, CDR2 SYDVKM, per germline. The ends were cut back, 5 bases at V and 0 bases at J, with 14 bases in the middle. As DNA, the CDR3 is TGTGCCAGCAGTCCCCCGCAGGAGAGCTCCTACGAGCAGTACTTC. Protein: CASSPPQESSYEQYF.

This chain uses TRBV20-1 with TRBJ2-7; TRBD2 agrees at 13 bases. In germline, CDR1 is DFQATT, CDR2 SNEGSKA (reference sequence). Trimming at V came to 6 bases and at J to 1 base, leaving 3 bases not matched to a gene. This CDR3 region has 14 residues. The CDR3 sequence is CSAPGLAGSYEQYF. CDR3 coding DNA: TGCAGTGCGCCGGGACTAGCGGGATCCTACGAGCAGTACTTC.

Points on this clonotype: This clone may be a read error of a much larger clone one base away. This chain connects TRBV29-1 to TRBJ2-7, with D maybe TRBD1 (6 bases). Germline V gives CDR1 SQVTM, CDR2 ANQGSEA. This CDR3 has 13 amino acids. The CDR3 here is CGVEGQGSYEQYF. As DNA, the CDR3 is TGCGGCGTTGAAGGTCAGGGGTCCTACGAGCAGTACTTC.

Ten or more counts support this clonotype. The rearrangement joins TRBV3-1 to TRBJ1-5, with a possible D match to TRBD1 (5 bases). The CDR3 sequence is 14 residues long. Per the germline V gene, CDR1 is LGHDT and CDR2 is YNNKEL (reference sequence). V gave up 0 bases and J gave up 5 bases, with 8 bases separating them. In nucleotides, the CDR3 is TGTGCCAGCAGCCAAGAATTAGGGGATCAGCCCCAGCATTTT. This codes for CASSQELGDQPQHF.

This clonotype was seen ten or more times. The chain has TRBV3-1 and TRBJ2-5, with 8 bases aligning to TRBD2. J was trimmed by 3 bases and V by 1 base; bases with no gene match: 4. Germline V lookup: CDR1 LGHDT, CDR2 YNNKEL (reference sequence). The CDR3 extends over 15 amino acids. The CDR3 sequence is CASSQAGGGEETQYF. DNA for the CDR3: TGTGCCAGCAGCCAAGCCGGGGGGGGGGAAGAGACCCAGTACTTC.

By share, this clonotype counts as medium-sized (0.01 to 0.1%). The J gene is TRBJ1-3, the V gene TRBV6-6; no clear D. V lost 2 bases and J 0 bases, leaving 11 bases between the germline ends. This CDR3 has 16 residues. Germline V CDR1 and CDR2: MNHNY, SVGAGI (reference sequence). In nucleotides, the CDR3 is TGTGCCAGCAGTTACAGCAGACCTAGCTCTGGAAACACCATATATTTT. It translates to CASSYSRPSSGNTIYF.

This clonotype was found a few times. V is TRBV15 and J is TRBJ1-1; the D gene is possibly TRBD1 (6 bases). Germline loops: CDR1 LNHNV, CDR2 YYDKDF (reference sequence). V was shortened by 8 bases and J by 0 bases, with 10 bases between the two germline ends. The CDR3 contains 13 residues. DNA of the CDR3: TGTGCCACCGGGGGCTCGATGAACACTGAAGCTTTCTTT. Amino acid sequence: CATGGSMNTEAFF.

CDR3 protein: CASSLAWTGETQYF. CDR3 DNA sequence: TGTGCCAGCAGCTTAGCCTGGACAGGGGAGACCCAGTACTTC. V is TRBV7-8 and J is TRBJ2-5; 8 bases fit TRBD1. Per germline, CDR1 SGHVS and CDR2 FQNEAQ. V was pared by 0 bases and J by 5 bases, with 2 bases of the junction left unmatched. The CDR3 runs 14 residues. Using reference TRBV7-8 and TRBJ2-5 for the parts outside the CDR3, the full variable domain is GAGVSQSPRYKVAKRGQDVALRCDPISGHVSLFWYQQALGQGPEFLTYFQNEAQLDKSGLPSDRFFAERPEGSVSTLKIQRTQQEDSAVYLCASSLAWTGETQYFGPGTRLLVL.

The chain couples TRBV28 to TRBJ2-7, with 10 bases aligning to TRBD2. CDR3 size: 14 residues. V trimming: 6 bases; J trimming: 7 bases; junction bases outside the gene matches: 9. Germline values: CDR1 MDHEN, CDR2 SYDVKM. The chain's CDR3 is CASSTGLADLEQYF. The CDR3 coding sequence is TGTGCCAGCAGCACCGGACTAGCGGATTTAGAGCAGTACTTC.

The chain employs TRBV10-3 and TRBJ2-7, with a possible D match to TRBD1 (6 bases). Trimming took off 2 bases at V and 4 bases at J, with 15 bases between the two ends. CDR1 is ENHRY, CDR2 SYGVKD, per germline. The length of the CDR3 is 15 residues. CDR3 residues: CAISEATGHLYEQYF. The CDR3 DNA is TGTGCCATCAGTGAGGCCACAGGGCACCTATACGAGCAGTACTTC.

This chain joins TRBV12-3 or TRBV12-4 and TRBJ1-2; 8 nucleotides align to TRBD1. The ends lost 6 bases at V and 14 bases at J; junction bases unmatched: 11. This CDR3 has 12 residues. The CDR3 reads CASSPGPGGQTF. The CDR3 DNA is TGTGCCAGCAGCCCAGGCCCAGGGGGCCAAACCTTC.

Regarding this clonotype: At one of its ends the junction is not consistent with the germline gene, which may arise from a read error. The J gene is TRBJ2-7, the V gene TRBV10-3, with D possibly TRBD2 on 6 matching bases. CDR3 length: 13 amino acids. The germline V gene encodes CDR1 ENHRY and CDR2 SYGVKD. The CDR3 loop is CAISGGDSYERYF. The CDR3 bases are TGTGCCATCAGTGGGGGGGATTCCTACGAGCGGTACTTC.

This clonotype was seen a few times. This chain joins TRBV7-2 and TRBJ2-1; 12 nucleotides match TRBD2. This CDR3 is built from 18 residues. V was clipped by 4 bases and J by 0 bases; unmatched bases: 7. Germline V lookup: CDR1 SGHTA, CDR2 FQGNSA. The CDR3 DNA is TGTGCCAGCAGCTCCGGACTAGCGGGGCTTAGCTCCTACAATGAGCAGTTCTTC. Translating it yields CASSSGLAGLSSYNEQFF.

This chain uses TRBV28 with TRBJ2-3; TRBD1 matches 7 bases. This CDR3 spans 13 amino acids. J was trimmed by 4 bases and V by 6 bases; bases with no gene match: 4. Looked up from germline, CDR1 is MDHEN and CDR2 is SYDVKM. The CDR3, as DNA: TGTGCCAGCAGCCTAGACAGGGCAGATACGCAGTATTTT. Protein product: CASSLDRADTQYF.

This clonotype is medium-sized by share. V and J are TRBV15 and TRBJ2-1; the match to TRBD2 covers 10 bases. The CDR3 has 14 amino acids. Germline trimming cut 4 bases from V and 10 bases from J; bases unmatched to any gene: 7. CDR1 and CDR2 from the germline V gene are LNHNV and YYDKDF (reference sequence). CDR3 DNA: TGTGCCACCAGCATACTAGCGGGATTTGGGGAGCAGTTCTTC. Translation gives CATSILAGFGEQFF.

This clonotype was found many times. An end of the junction does not agree with germline; a read error may underlie this. This rearrangement joins TRBV19 to TRBJ1-2; 9 nucleotides align to TRBD1. From germline, CDR1 is LNHDA and CDR2 SQIVND (reference sequence). This CDR3 comprises 13 residues. Here the CDR3 DNA reads TGTGCCAGTAGTATGAGGGACAGGGCCCAGGAGGCCTTC. Translating gives CASSMRDRAQEAF. Drawing the rest from reference TRBV19 and TRBJ1-2, the complete variable domain is DGGITQSPKYLFRKEGQNVTLSCEQNLNHDAMYWYRQDPGQGLRLIYYSQIVNDFQKGDIAEGYSVSREKKESFPLTVTSAQKNPTAFYLCASSMRDRAQEAFGSGTRLTVV.

This clonotype was observed once. The rearrangement links TRBV5-6 to TRBJ2-3; the match to TRBD1 covers 8 bases. CDR1 and CDR2 (germline): SGHDT, YYEEEE. The ends lost 2 bases at V and 4 bases at J; junction bases unmatched: 3. This CDR3 is built from 14 residues. The CDR3, as DNA: TGTGCCAGCAGCTTTGGACAGGGAGCAGATACGCAGTATTTT. Translation: CASSFGQGADTQYF.

Many counts were recorded for this clonotype. This chain connects TRBV19 to TRBJ2-1, with TRBD2 matching over 15 bases. The germline gives CDR1 LNHDA, CDR2 SQIVND (reference sequence). The CDR3 is 18 amino acids. V was pared by 4 bases and J by 3 bases, with 7 bases of the junction left unmatched. The CDR3 sequence is CASSKGLAGGPFYNEQFF. DNA for the CDR3: TGTGCCAGTAGTAAGGGACTAGCGGGAGGACCATTCTACAATGAGCAGTTCTTC.

The chain joins TRBV27 to TRBJ2-7; 7 bases line up with TRBD2. Germline trimming cut 4 bases from V and 3 bases from J; bases unmatched to any gene: 3. This CDR3 is 13 amino acids long. Germline V CDR1 and CDR2: MNHEY, SMNVEV (reference sequence). CDR3 coding DNA: TGTGCCAGCAGTTGGGGACTACTCTACGAGCAGTACTTC. As protein: CASSWGLLYEQYF.

A few counts support this clonotype. The CDR3 sequence: CASSLLLPASQETQYF. The DNA of the CDR3 is TGTGCCAGCAGTTTATTGCTCCCCGCCTCGCAAGAGACCCAGTACTTC. The rearrangement uses TRBV27 and TRBJ2-5, with D hard to call. Germline V gives CDR1 MNHEY, CDR2 SMNVEV (reference sequence). V was clipped by 1 base and J by 2 bases, with 14 bases between them. The CDR3 has 16 residues.

J is TRBJ1-1 and V is TRBV4-2, with TRBD1 matching over 8 bases. This CDR3 is built from 13 residues. Germline CDR1 and CDR2: LGHNA and YNFKEQ. The ends lost 4 bases at V and 11 bases at J; junction bases unmatched: 9. In DNA form, the CDR3 reads TGTGCCAGCAGCCTAGGTGGACAGGGCGATGCTTTCTTT. This gives the protein CASSLGGQGDAFF.

This clonotype appeared many times. The V and J genes are TRBV12-2 and TRBJ1-1. TRBV12-2 is shown as a pseudogene. The CDR3 totals 17 residues. CDR3 loop: CASRLVHHRAGRTEAFF. The CDR3 DNA is TGTGCAAGTCGCTTAGTCCACCACCGCGCGGGGAGGACTGAAGCTTTCTTT.

J is TRBJ2-7 and V is TRBV28; TRBD2 matches 12 bases. Germline values: CDR1 MDHEN, CDR2 SYDVKM. The J segment lost 1 base and the V segment lost 6 bases, leaving 4 bases of the junction unmatched. The CDR3 is 15 amino acids. CDR3 residues: CASSTGLAGSYEQYF. The CDR3 coding sequence is TGTGCCAGCAGCACCGGACTAGCGGGATCCTACGAGCAGTACTTC.

This clonotype rates as medium-sized (0.01 to 0.1%). The CDR3 protein is CASSFVQTGEAFF. For the CDR3, the DNA is TGTGCCAGCAGTTTTGTCCAAACAGGAGAAGCTTTCTTT. The chain recombines TRBV12-3 or TRBV12-4 with TRBJ1-1; D perhaps matches TRBD1 (5 bases). The CDR3 consists of 13 residues. The V end lost 3 bases, the J end lost 8 bases, and 13 bases lay between the germline ends.

The V and J genes are TRBV20-1 and TRBJ2-7; D might be TRBD2 (5 bases). Germline V CDR1 and CDR2: DFQATT, SNEGSKA (reference sequence). Trimming shortened V by 3 bases and J by 0 bases, and 15 bases separated the two germline ends. CDR3 size: 15 residues. The CDR3, as DNA: TGCAGTGCTAGTAATAAAGCGGTGAGCTCCTACGAGCAGTACTTC. It specifies CSASNKAVSSYEQYF.

The genes are TRBV15 and TRBJ2-5, with D tentatively TRBD2 (5 bases). Germline lookup yields CDR1 LNHNV and CDR2 YYDKDF (reference sequence). The CDR3 is 14 residues long. Between the trimmed V and J ends, which lost 5 bases and 4 bases, there was a span of 14 bases. The CDR3 DNA reads as TGTGCCACCAGCCCCTCGGGCGGGCGAGAGACCCAGTACTTC. Its protein product is CATSPSGGRETQYF.

The chain carries TRBV27 and TRBJ2-7; D remains ambiguous. This CDR3 is 13 amino acids long. V was pared by 1 base and J by 2 bases, with 6 bases between. CDR1 and CDR2 from the germline V gene are MNHEY and SMNVEV (reference sequence). CDR3 sequence: CASSLWGPYEQYF. The CDR3 bases are TGTGCCAGCAGTTTATGGGGTCCCTACGAGCAGTACTTC.

This sequence joins TRBV3-1 and TRBJ2-5; D not certain. The CDR3 is made up of 12 amino acids. Germline lookup yields CDR1 LGHDT and CDR2 YNNKEL (reference sequence). The germline V and J ends were trimmed by 0 bases and 11 bases, with 10 bases remaining between them. In DNA form, the CDR3 reads TGTGCCAGCAGCCAAGAATGGTCCCTTCAGTACTTC. Amino acid sequence: CASSQEWSLQYF.